Listed below are T cell receptor beta chains from one sample, sequenced in a study of a mutant IDH1 vaccine in newly diagnosed glioma. No cognate antigen is known for these TCRs. The data were produced by immunoSEQ multiplex PCR, yet TCRdb's version contains in-frame clones alone and is incomplete. The repertoire holds about 30,000 clones, with around 80% as singletons. This sample comprised PBMCs, obtained from a glioma patient whose treatment included an IDH1 peptide vaccine. All receptors come from a woman younger than 35 with glioma. The conserved cysteine and the conserved F or W are not part of the CDR3 here. The order of the fields is CDR3 protein, CDR3 length, D gene, V gene, clone size. A D gene is named only where the DNA matches it firmly. Clone sizes are given selectively: once, few, many, or a class where the clone is expanded.

CDR3aa: ASSLAEGHTYEQY
len: 13
d_gene: -
v_gene: TRBV7-8
abundance: -

CDR3aa: ASSLYRVSNEKLF
len: 13
d_gene: -
v_gene: TRBV27
abundance: -

CDR3aa: ASSTSTGANIQY
len: 12
d_gene: TRBD1
v_gene: TRBV5-6
abundance: -

CDR3aa: ASSLTRSNEQY
len: 11
d_gene: -
v_gene: TRBV27
abundance: -

CDR3aa: ASSISGRSYNEQF
len: 13
d_gene: TRBD2
v_gene: TRBV7-9
abundance: -

CDR3aa: ASSPGGVHNGNEQF
len: 14
d_gene: -
v_gene: TRBV5-1
abundance: -

CDR3aa: ASSWDSGNTIY
len: 11
d_gene: -
v_gene: TRBV6-6
abundance: -

CDR3aa: AWSGLAGGSDTQY
len: 13
d_gene: TRBD2
v_gene: TRBV30
abundance: -

CDR3aa: ASSYGSGATVTQY
len: 13
d_gene: TRBD2
v_gene: TRBV6-5
abundance: -

CDR3aa: ASSQVSQGSNEQY
len: 13
d_gene: -
v_gene: TRBV4-1
abundance: -

CDR3aa: ASSPLWGQGAYEQY
len: 14
d_gene: TRBD1
v_gene: TRBV7-9
abundance: -

CDR3aa: ASSLGLSQPQH
len: 11
d_gene: -
v_gene: TRBV27
abundance: few